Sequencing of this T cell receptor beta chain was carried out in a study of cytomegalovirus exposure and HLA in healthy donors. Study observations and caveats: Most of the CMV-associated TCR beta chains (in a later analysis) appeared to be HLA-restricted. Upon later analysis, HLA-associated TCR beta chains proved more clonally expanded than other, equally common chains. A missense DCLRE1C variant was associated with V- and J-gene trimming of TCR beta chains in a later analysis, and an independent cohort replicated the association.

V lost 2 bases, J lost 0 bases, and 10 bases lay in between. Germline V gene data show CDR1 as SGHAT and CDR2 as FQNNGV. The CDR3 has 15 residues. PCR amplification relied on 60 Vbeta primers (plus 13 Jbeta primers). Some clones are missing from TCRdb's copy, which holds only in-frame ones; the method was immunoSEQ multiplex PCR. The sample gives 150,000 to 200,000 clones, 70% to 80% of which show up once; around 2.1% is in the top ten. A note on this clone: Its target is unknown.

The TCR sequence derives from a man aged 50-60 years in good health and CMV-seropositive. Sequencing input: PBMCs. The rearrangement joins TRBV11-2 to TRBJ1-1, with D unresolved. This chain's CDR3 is CASSLHSNMNTEAFF. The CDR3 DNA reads TGTGCCAGCAGCTTACACAGCAACATGAACACTGAAGCTTTCTTT. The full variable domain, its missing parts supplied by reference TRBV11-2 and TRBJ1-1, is EAGVAQSPRYKIIEKRQSVAFWCNPISGHATLYWYQQILGQGPKLLIQFQNNGVVDDSQLPKDRFSAERLKGVDSTLKIQPAKLEDSAVYLCASSLHSNMNTEAFFGQGTRLTVV.